This TCR beta chain appears in the sequencing data of a study of T cell responses to AZD1222 COVID-19 vaccine. The method was immunoSEQ multiplex PCR; TCRdb's version includes in-frame clones alone and lacks a portion of them. This table has more than 85,000 clones, 80% to 90% appearing once. The germline V gene has CDR1 ENHRY and CDR2 SYGVKD. The CDR3 is 15 residues long. Trimming took 3 bases from V and 4 from J; bases not matched to a gene: 8. The J gene is TRBJ2-7, the V gene TRBV10-3, with 8 positions matching TRBD1. The source of this sequence is an adult in good health. Specimen: peripheral blood, collected on day 0 of AZD1222 vaccination. The chain's CDR3 is CAISERPGGWYEQYF. The CDR3 bases are TGTGCCATCAGTGAAAGGCCAGGGGGCTGGTACGAGCAGTACTTC.